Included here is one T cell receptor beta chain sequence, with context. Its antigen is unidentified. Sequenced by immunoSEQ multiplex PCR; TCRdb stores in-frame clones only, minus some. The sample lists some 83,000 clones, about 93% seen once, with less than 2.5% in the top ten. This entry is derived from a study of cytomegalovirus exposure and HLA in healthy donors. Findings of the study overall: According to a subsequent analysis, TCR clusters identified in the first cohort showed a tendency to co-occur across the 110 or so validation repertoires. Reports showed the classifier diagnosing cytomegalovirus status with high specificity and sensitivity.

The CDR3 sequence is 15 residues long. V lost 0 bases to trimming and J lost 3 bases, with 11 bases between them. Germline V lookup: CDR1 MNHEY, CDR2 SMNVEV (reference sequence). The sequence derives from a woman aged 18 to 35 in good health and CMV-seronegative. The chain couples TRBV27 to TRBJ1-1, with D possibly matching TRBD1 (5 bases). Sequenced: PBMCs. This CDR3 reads CASSLSGQGHTEAFF. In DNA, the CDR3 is TGTGCCAGCAGTTTATCGGGGCAGGGTCACACTGAAGCTTTCTTT.